What follows are 19 T cell receptor beta chains derived from one specimen sequenced in a study of cytomegalovirus exposure and HLA in healthy donors. Researchers ran the PCR with 60 Vbeta and 13 Jbeta primers. TCRdb's table, derived via immunoSEQ multiplex PCR, lists solely in-frame clones and lacks some. The data show 200,000 to 250,000 clones, with approximately 82% seen just once and more than 0.5% held by the top ten. The material sequenced was PBMCs. The origin of the receptors is a middle-aged woman in good health and CMV-seronegative.

J is TRBJ1-1 and V is TRBV30, with 7 bases aligning to TRBD1. The CDR3 spans 15 residues. The germline gives CDR1 GTSNPN, CDR2 SVGIG (reference sequence). Trimming removed 0 bases from V and 7 bases from J; junction bases left unmatched: 11. CDR3 sequence: CAWSVQRGGRNEAFF. As DNA, the CDR3 is TGTGCCTGGAGTGTACAAAGAGGGGGCCGGAATGAAGCTTTCTTT.

This chain joins TRBV6-5 and TRBJ2-7, with a possible D match to TRBD1 (7 bases). The CDR3 totals 15 residues. Trimming cost V 1 base and J 7 bases, with 17 bases left between them. Germline V gene sequence: CDR1 MNHEY, CDR2 SVGAGI. DNA of the CDR3: TGTGCCAGCAGTTACTACCGGACAGGTGGGGGGGAGCAGTACTTC. It codes for CASSYYRTGGGEQYF.

In regard to this clone: Within the sample, other DNA sequences also encode this same CDR3. The chain uses TRBV15 and TRBJ2-7; TRBD1 matches at 10 bases. This CDR3 is built from 15 residues. V gave up 1 base and J gave up 7 bases; unmatched junction bases: 7. From germline, CDR1 is LNHNV and CDR2 YYDKDF (reference sequence). The CDR3 is CATSRGDRGTGEQYF. The CDR3 DNA reads TGTGCCACCAGCAGAGGGGACAGGGGAACGGGGGAGCAGTACTTC.

CDR3 amino acids: CASSSLNGPGNTIYF. CDR3 DNA sequence: TGTGCCAGCAGTTCCCTTAACGGTCCTGGAAACACCATATATTTT. The chain employs TRBV7-9 and TRBJ1-3; D unclear. This CDR3 contains 15 residues. The V and J ends lost 6 bases and 2 bases respectively, with 14 bases between them. CDR1 SEHNR and CDR2 FQNEAQ come from the germline V gene (reference sequence).

The chain carries TRBV11-2 and TRBJ1-3; 7 bases are a match to TRBD1. V trimming: 5 bases; J trimming: 1 base; junction bases outside the gene matches: 11. Germline CDR1 is SGHAT and CDR2 is FQNNGV. The CDR3 runs to 17 residues. As DNA, the CDR3 is TGTGCCAGCAGCCCGTGGACAGGCACCCCGTCTGGAAACACCATATATTTT. It specifies CASSPWTGTPSGNTIYF.

The chain recombines TRBV29-1 with TRBJ1-2; no definite D call. Germline V gene data show CDR1 as SQVTM and CDR2 as ANQGSEA. Trimming left V 7 bases short and J 2 bases short, with 14 bases between. This CDR3 region has 13 residues. The CDR3 sequence: CSAGHPGNYGYTF. As DNA, the CDR3 is TGCAGCGCTGGCCATCCGGGGAACTATGGCTACACCTTC. The variable domain in full, completed from reference TRBV29-1 and TRBJ1-2, reads SAVISQKPSRDICQRGTSLTIQCQVDSQVTMMFWYRQQPGQSLTLIATANQGSEATYESGFVIDKFPISRPNLTFSTLTVSNMSPEDSSIYLCSAGHPGNYGYTFGSGTRLTVV.

This chain links TRBV6-5 with TRBJ2-7; possibly TRBD2 for D (5 bases). The CDR3 extends over 13 amino acids. V dropped 5 bases and J dropped 5 bases, with 13 bases sitting between them. Germline CDR1 and CDR2: MNHEY and SVGAGI. The CDR3 DNA is TGTGCCAGCAGTGCCTGGGAGTCGGACGAGCAGTACTTC. As protein: CASSAWESDEQYF.

The V call is TRBV5-6, the J call TRBJ2-5, with D possibly TRBD2 on 6 matching bases. CDR1 and CDR2 from the germline V gene are SGHDT and YYEEEE. This CDR3 spans 16 amino acids. V lost 3 bases and J lost 4, with 19 bases in between. CDR3 bases: TGTGCCAGCAGCTCCATCGGGGGAGCCGAGGTAGAGACCCAGTACTTC. It translates to CASSSIGGAEVETQYF.

The chain links TRBV27 to TRBJ1-5; the D is unclear. Germline-derived CDR1 and CDR2 are MNHEY and SMNVEV (reference sequence). With 5 bases removed from V and 0 bases from J, the gap between germline ends came to 5 bases. The CDR3 is 13 amino acids. Here the CDR3 reads CASSRVSNQPQHF. For the CDR3, the DNA is TGTGCCAGCAGTCGGGTTAGCAATCAGCCCCAGCATTTT.

V and J are TRBV5-1 and TRBJ2-7; the match to TRBD1 covers 9 bases. Germline trimming cut 0 bases from V and 5 bases from J; bases unmatched to any gene: 3. Germline V gene data show CDR1 as SGHRS and CDR2 as YFSETQ. This CDR3 is 14 amino acids long. The chain's CDR3 is CASSLATGGHEQYF. The CDR3, as DNA: TGCGCCAGCAGCTTGGCAACAGGGGGCCACGAGCAGTACTTC.

The chain joins TRBV28 to TRBJ2-1, with 11 bases that match TRBD2. Germline loops: CDR1 MDHEN, CDR2 SYDVKM. The CDR3 loop spans 15 amino acids. Germline trimming cut 4 bases from V and 7 bases from J; bases unmatched to any gene: 6. CDR3 nucleotide sequence: TGTGCCAGCAGTTCCGCTAGCGGGGGGCAAAATGAGCAGTTCTTC. Amino acid sequence: CASSSASGGQNEQFF.

The gene calls are TRBV30 and TRBJ1-1, with D possibly TRBD1 on 6 matching bases. CDR1 GTSNPN and CDR2 SVGIG come from the germline V gene (reference sequence). The length of the CDR3 is 14 residues. The germline V and J ends were trimmed by 2 bases and 0 bases, with 10 bases remaining between them. The CDR3 is CAWSQDSMNTEAFF. CDR3 sequence (DNA): TGTGCCTGGAGTCAGGACAGTATGAACACTGAAGCTTTCTTT.

This chain links TRBV19 with TRBJ2-7; the D is unclear. Trimming cost V 3 bases and J 2 bases, with 11 bases left between them. This CDR3 comprises 14 residues. The V gene's germline CDR1 is LNHDA and CDR2 SQIVND (reference sequence). CDR3 in DNA: TGTGCCAGTAGTATCTTGGATGGGCCCTACGAGCAGTACTTC. This codes for CASSILDGPYEQYF.

CDR3 coding DNA: TGTGCCAGCTCAACGGACACCCAAAATCAGCCCCAGCATTTT. Translation: CASSTDTQNQPQHF. V is TRBV18 and J is TRBJ1-5, with D possibly TRBD1 on 5 matching bases. V was trimmed by 5 bases and J by 4 bases, leaving 12 bases between them. This CDR3 has 14 amino acids. CDR1 KGHSH and CDR2 LQKENI come from the germline V gene. The entire variable domain, with the rest obtained from reference TRBV18 and TRBJ1-5, is as follows: NAGVMQNPRHLVRRRGQEARLRCSPMKGHSHVYWYRQLPEEGLKFMVYLQKENIIDESGMPKERFSAEFPKEGPSILRIQQVVRGDSAAYFCASSTDTQNQPQHFGDGTRLSIL.

The V call is TRBV7-2, the J call TRBJ1-1; 8 nucleotides align to TRBD1. The CDR3 has 15 amino acids. V gave up 5 bases and J gave up 1 base; unmatched junction bases: 6. Per the germline V gene, CDR1 is SGHTA and CDR2 is FQGNSA. The CDR3 region is CASSGNRGGNTEAFF. The CDR3 DNA is TGTGCCAGCAGCGGCAACAGGGGGGGGAACACTGAAGCTTTCTTT.

The V call is TRBV18, the J call TRBJ2-1; D is possibly TRBD2 (5 bases). The V gene's germline CDR1 is KGHSH and CDR2 LQKENI. The length of the CDR3 is 12 residues. V lost 5 bases and J lost 6, with 8 bases in between. The CDR3 spells CASSDYANEQFF. CDR3 nucleotides: TGTGCCAGCTCAGACTACGCCAATGAGCAGTTCTTC.

The gene calls are TRBV2 and TRBJ2-5, with 7 bases that match TRBD1. Losses at the gene ends were 3 bases for V and 1 base for J; bases not matched to a gene: 8. CDR1 and CDR2 (germline): SNHLY, FYNNEI. The CDR3 is 16 residues long. CDR3 nucleotides: TGTGCCAGCAGTGACTTTGTTTCAGGGGGCCAAGAGACCCAGTACTTC. It codes for CASSDFVSGGQETQYF. Complete variable domain (other parts from reference TRBV2 and TRBJ2-5): EPEVTQTPSHQVTQMGQEVILRCVPISNHLYFYWYRQILGQKVEFLVSFYNNEISEKSEIFDDQFSVERPDGSNFTLKIRSTKLEDSAMYFCASSDFVSGGQETQYFGPGTRLLVL.

The gene calls are TRBV9 and TRBJ1-2; D gene unclear. The V gene lost 1 base and the J gene lost 3 bases, with 13 bases spanning the gap. This CDR3 is 15 amino acids long. Germline V gene sequence: CDR1 SGDLS, CDR2 YYNGEE. CDR3 nucleotide sequence: TGTGCCAGCAGCGTAACCAACCGGGGTGACTATGGCTACACCTTC. Protein: CASSVTNRGDYGYTF.

The V call is TRBV7-9, the J call TRBJ1-6; D ambiguous. The CDR3 is made up of 14 amino acids. V was shortened by 3 bases and J by 9 bases, with 12 bases between the two germline ends. CDR1 is SEHNR and CDR2 is FQNEAQ in the germline V gene (reference sequence). As DNA, the CDR3 is TGTGCCAGCAGCTTCGGTGCGGAGTTTTCACCCCTCCACTTT. Encoded protein: CASSFGAEFSPLHF.